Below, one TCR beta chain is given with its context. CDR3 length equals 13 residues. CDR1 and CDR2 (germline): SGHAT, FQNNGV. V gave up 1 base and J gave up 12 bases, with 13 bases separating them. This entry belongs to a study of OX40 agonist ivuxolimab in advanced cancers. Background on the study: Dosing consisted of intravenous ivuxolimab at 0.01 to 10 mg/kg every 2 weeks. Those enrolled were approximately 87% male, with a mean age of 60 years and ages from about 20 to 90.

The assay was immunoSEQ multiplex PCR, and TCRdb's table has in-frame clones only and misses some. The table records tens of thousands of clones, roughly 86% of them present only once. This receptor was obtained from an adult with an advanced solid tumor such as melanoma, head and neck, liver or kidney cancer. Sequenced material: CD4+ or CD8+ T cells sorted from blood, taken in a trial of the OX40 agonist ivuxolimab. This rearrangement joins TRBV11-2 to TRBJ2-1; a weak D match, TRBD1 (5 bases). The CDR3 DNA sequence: TGTGCCAGCAGCTTAGTGGCCAGGGTTGGGCAGTTCTTC. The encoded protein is CASSLVARVGQFF.